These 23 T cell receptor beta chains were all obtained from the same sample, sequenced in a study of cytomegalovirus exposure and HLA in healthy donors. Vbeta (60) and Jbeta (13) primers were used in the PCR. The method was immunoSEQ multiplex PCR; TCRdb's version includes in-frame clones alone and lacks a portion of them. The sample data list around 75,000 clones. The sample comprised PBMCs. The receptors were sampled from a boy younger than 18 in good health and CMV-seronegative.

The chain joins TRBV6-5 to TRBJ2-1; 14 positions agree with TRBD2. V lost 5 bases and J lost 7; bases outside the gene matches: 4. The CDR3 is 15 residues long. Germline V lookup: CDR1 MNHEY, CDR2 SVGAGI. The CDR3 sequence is CASSPGLAGGNEQFF. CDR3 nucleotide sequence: TGTGCCAGCAGTCCTGGACTAGCGGGGGGTAATGAGCAGTTCTTC.

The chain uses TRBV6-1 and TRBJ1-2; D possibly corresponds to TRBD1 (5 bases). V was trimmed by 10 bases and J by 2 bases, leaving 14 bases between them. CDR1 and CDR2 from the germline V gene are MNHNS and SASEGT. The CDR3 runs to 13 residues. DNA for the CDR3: TGTGCCATAGTGGGGGGTTCAAACTATGGCTACACCTTC. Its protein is CAIVGGSNYGYTF.

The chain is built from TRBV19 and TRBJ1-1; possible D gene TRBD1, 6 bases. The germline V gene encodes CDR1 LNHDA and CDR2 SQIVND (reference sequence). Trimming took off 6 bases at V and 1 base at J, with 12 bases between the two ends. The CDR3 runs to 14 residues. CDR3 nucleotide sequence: TGTGCCAGTAGCCCGGGGGGGCGGAACACTGAAGCTTTCTTT. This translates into CASSPGGRNTEAFF.

CDR3 in DNA: TGTGCCAGCAGCTTGATGGGGGGGACTGAAGCTTTCTTT. Protein: CASSLMGGTEAFF. This chain links TRBV7-3 with TRBJ1-1; TRBD1 is a possible D gene (5 bases). Germline CDR1 reads SGHTA; CDR2 reads FQGTGA. The CDR3 covers 13 residues. The V gene lost 3 bases and the J gene lost 5 bases, with 10 bases spanning the gap.

CDR3 sequence reads: CASSLVGTGAKETQYF. In nucleotides, the CDR3 is TGCGCCAGCAGCTTGGTCGGTACAGGGGCCAAAGAGACCCAGTACTTC. The V call is TRBV5-1, the J call TRBJ2-5, with 7 positions matching TRBD1. Germline V gene data show CDR1 as SGHRS and CDR2 as YFSETQ. This CDR3 has 16 residues. Germline trimming cut 0 bases from V and 3 bases from J; bases unmatched to any gene: 8.

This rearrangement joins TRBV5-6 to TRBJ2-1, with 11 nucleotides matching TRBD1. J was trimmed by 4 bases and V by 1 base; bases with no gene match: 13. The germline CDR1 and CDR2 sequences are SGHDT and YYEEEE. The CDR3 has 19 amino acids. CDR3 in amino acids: CASSLRLLPGTGGYNEQFF. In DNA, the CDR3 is TGTGCCAGCAGCTTGCGGCTGTTGCCCGGGACAGGGGGTTACAATGAGCAGTTCTTC.

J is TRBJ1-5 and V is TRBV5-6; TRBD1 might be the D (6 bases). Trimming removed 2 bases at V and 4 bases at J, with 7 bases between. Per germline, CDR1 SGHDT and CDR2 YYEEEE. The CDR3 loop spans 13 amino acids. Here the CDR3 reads CASSFTGNQPQHF. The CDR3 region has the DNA TGTGCCAGCAGCTTTACAGGGAATCAGCCCCAGCATTTT.

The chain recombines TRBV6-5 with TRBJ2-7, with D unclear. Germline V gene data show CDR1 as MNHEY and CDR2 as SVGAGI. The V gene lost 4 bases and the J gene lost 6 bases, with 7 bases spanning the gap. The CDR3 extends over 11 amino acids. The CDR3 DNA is TGTGCCAGCAGTTCTATCGGCGAGCAGTACTTC. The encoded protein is CASSSIGEQYF.

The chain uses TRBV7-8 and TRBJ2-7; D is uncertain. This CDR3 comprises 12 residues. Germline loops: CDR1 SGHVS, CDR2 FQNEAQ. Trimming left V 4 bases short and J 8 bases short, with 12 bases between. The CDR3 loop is CASSSSPKKQYF. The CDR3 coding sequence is TGTGCCAGCAGCTCGTCCCCTAAGAAGCAGTACTTC.

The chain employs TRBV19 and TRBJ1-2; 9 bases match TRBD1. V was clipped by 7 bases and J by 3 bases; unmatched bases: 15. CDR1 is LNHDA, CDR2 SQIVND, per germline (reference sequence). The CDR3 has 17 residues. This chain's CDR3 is CASMKWDGDREDYGYTF. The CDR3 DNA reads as TGTGCCAGTATGAAGTGGGATGGGGACAGGGAGGACTATGGCTACACCTTC.

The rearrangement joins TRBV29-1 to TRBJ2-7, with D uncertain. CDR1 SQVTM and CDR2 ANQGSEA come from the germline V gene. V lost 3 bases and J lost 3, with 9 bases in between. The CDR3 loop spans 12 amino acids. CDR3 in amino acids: CSVEVQSYEQYF. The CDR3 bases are TGCAGCGTTGAGGTACAGAGCTACGAGCAGTACTTC.

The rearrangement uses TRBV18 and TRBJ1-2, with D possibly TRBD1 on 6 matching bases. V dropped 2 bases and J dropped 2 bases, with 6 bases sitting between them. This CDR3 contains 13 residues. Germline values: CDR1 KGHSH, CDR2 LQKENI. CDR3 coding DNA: TGTGCCAGCTCACCAGACAGGAACTATGGCTACACCTTC. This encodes CASSPDRNYGYTF.

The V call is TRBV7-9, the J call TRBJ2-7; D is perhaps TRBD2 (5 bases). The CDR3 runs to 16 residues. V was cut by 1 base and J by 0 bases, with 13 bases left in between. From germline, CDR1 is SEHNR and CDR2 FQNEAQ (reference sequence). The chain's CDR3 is CASSLVSGGYSYEQYF. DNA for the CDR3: TGTGCCAGCAGCTTAGTGAGCGGCGGCTACTCCTACGAGCAGTACTTC.

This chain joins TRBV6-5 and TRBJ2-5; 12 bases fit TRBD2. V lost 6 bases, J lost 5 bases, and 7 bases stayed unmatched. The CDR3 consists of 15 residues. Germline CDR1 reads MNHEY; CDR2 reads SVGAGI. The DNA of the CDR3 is TGTGCCAGCAGCCTAGCGGGGGGGCGGAGGGAGACCCAGTACTTC. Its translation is CASSLAGGRRETQYF.

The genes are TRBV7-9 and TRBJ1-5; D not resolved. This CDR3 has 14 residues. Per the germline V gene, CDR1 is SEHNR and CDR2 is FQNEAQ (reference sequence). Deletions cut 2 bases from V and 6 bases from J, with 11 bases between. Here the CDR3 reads CASSLQPEGQPQHF. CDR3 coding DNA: TGTGCCAGCAGCTTACAGCCAGAGGGTCAGCCCCAGCATTTT.

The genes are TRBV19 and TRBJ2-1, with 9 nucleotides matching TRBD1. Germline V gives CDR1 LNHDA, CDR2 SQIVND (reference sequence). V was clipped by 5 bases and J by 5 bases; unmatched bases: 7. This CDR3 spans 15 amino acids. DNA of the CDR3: TGTGCCAGTAGTGCCTGGACAGGGGCACACAATGAGCAGTTCTTC. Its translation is CASSAWTGAHNEQFF.

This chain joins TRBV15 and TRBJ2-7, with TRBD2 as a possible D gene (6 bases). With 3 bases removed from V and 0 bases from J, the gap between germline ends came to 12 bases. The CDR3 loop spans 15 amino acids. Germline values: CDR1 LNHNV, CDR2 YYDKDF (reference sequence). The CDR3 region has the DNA TGTGCCACCAGCAGGGGACGGGAGAGCTCCTACGAGCAGTACTTC. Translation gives CATSRGRESSYEQYF.

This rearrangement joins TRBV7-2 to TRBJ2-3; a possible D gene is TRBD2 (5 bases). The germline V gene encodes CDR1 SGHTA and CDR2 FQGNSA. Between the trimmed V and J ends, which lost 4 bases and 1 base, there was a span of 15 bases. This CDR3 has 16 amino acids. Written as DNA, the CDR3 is TGTGCCAGCAGCTCCAAGATGGACTCTCGCACAGATACGCAGTATTTT. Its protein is CASSSKMDSRTDTQYF.

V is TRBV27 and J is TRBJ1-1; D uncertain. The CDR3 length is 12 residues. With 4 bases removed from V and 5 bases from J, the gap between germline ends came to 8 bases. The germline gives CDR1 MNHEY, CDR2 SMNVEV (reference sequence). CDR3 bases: TGTGCCAGCAGTTCGACTAGAACTGAAGCTTTCTTT. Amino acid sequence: CASSSTRTEAFF.

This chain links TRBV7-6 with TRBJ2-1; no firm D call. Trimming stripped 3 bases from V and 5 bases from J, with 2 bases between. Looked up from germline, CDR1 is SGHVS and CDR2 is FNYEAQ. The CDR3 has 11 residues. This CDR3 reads CASSFDNEQFF. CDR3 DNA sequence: TGTGCCAGCAGCTTCGACAATGAGCAGTTCTTC.

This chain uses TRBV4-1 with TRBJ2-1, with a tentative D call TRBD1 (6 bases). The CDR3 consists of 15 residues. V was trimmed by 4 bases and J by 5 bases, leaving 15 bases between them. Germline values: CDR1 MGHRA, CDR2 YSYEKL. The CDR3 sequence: CASSPTGTPNNEQFF. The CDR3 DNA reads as TGCGCCAGCAGCCCTACAGGGACCCCTAACAATGAGCAGTTCTTC.

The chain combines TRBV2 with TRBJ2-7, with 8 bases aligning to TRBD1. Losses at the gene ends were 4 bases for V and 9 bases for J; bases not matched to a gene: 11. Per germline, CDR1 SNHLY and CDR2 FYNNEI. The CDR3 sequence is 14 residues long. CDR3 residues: CASSGQQGGSGQYF. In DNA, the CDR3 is TGTGCCAGCAGTGGGCAACAGGGGGGTAGCGGGCAGTACTTC. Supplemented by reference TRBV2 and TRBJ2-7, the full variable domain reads EPEVTQTPSHQVTQMGQEVILRCVPISNHLYFYWYRQILGQKVEFLVSFYNNEISEKSEIFDDQFSVERPDGSNFTLKIRSTKLEDSAMYFCASSGQQGGSGQYFGPGTRLTVT.

The CDR3 is CASSFTGTGMNTEAFF. CDR3 sequence (DNA): TGTGCCAGCAGTTTTACCGGGACAGGGATGAACACTGAAGCTTTCTTT. This chain links TRBV2 with TRBJ1-1; 9 nucleotides align to TRBD1. CDR1 is SNHLY, CDR2 FYNNEI, per germline. The CDR3 length is 16 residues. V shed 5 bases and J 0 bases; nucleotides not matched to a gene: 7.